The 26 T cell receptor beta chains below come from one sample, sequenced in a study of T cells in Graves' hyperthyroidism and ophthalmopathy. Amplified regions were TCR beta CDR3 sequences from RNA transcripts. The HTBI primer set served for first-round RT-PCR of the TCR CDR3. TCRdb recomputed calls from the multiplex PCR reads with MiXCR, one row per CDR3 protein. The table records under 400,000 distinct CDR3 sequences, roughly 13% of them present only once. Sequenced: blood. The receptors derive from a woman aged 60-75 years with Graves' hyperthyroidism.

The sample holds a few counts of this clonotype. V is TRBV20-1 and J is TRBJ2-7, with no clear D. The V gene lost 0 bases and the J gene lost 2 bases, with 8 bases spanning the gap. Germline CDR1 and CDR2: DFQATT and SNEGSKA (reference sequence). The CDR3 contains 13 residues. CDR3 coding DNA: TGCAGTGCTAGAGATCCCATCACCTACGAGCAGTACTTC. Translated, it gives CSARDPITYEQYF.

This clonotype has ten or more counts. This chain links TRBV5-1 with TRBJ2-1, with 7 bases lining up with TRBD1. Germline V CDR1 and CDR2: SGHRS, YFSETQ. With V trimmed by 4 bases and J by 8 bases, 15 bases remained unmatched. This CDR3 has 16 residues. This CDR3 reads CASSPIPRGNTDEQFF. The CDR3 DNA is TGCGCCAGCAGCCCCATCCCCAGGGGGAATACTGATGAGCAGTTCTTC. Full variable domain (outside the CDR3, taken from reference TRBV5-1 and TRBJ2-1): KAGVTQTPRYLIKTRGQQVTLSCSPISGHRSVSWYQQTPGQGLQFLFEYFSETQRNKGNFPGRFSGRQFSNSRSEMNVSTLELGDSALYLCASSPIPRGNTDEQFFGPGTRLTVL.

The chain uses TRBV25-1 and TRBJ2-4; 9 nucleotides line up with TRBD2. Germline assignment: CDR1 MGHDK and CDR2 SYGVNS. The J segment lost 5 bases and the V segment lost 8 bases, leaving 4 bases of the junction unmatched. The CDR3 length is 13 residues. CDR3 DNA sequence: TGTGCCAGCGGTTTAGCGGGGGAAAACATTCAGTACTTC. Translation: CASGLAGENIQYF.

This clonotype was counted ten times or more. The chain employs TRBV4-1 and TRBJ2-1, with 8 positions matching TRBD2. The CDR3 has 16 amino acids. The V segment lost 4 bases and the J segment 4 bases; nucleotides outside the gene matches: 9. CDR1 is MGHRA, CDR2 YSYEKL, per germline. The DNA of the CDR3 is TGCGCCAGCAGCCCGCGGGGTAGCGGGAAGTACAATGAGCAGTTCTTC. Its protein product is CASSPRGSGKYNEQFF.

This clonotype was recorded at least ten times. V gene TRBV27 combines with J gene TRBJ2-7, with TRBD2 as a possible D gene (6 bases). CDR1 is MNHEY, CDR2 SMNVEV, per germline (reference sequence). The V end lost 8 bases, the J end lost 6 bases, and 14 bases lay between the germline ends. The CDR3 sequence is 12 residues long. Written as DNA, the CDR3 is TGTGCCAGCGGGACTTGGGGGATCGAGCAGTACTTC. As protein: CASGTWGIEQYF.

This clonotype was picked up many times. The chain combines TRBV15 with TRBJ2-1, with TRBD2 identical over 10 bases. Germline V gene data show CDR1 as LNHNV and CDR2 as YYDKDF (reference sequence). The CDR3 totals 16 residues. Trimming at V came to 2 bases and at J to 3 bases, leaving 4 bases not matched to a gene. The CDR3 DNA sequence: TGTGCCACCAGCAGACCCGGGACTAGCGTCTACAATGAGCAGTTCTTC. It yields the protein CATSRPGTSVYNEQFF.

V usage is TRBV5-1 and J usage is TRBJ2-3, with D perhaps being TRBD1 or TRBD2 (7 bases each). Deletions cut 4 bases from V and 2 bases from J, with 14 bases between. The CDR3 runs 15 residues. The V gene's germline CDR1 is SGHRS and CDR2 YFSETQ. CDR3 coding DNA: TGCGCCAGCAGCAGCGGGACAGTGGACACAGATACGCAGTATTTT. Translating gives CASSSGTVDTDTQYF.

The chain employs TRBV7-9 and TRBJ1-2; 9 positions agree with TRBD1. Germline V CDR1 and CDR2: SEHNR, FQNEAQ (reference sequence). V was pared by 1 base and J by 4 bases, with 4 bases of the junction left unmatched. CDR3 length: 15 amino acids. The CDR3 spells CASSLGTGEGYGYTF. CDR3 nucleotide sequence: TGTGCCAGCAGCTTAGGGACAGGGGAGGGCTATGGCTACACCTTC. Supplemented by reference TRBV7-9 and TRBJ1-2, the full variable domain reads DTGVSQNPRHKITKRGQNVTFRCDPISEHNRLYWYRQTLGQGPEFLTYFQNEAQLEKSRLLSDRFSAERPKGSFSTLEIQRTEQGDSAMYLCASSLGTGEGYGYTFGSGTRLTVV.

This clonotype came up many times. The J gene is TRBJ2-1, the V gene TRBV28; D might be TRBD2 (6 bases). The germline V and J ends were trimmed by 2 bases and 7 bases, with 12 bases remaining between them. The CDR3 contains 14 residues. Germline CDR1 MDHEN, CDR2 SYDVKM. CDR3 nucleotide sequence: TGTGCCAGCAGTTTAAGGCTAGCGAGGAATGAGCAGTTCTTC. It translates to CASSLRLARNEQFF.

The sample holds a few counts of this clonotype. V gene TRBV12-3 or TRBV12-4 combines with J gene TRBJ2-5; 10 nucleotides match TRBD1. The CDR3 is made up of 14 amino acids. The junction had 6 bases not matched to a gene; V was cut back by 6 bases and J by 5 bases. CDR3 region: CASRGTGEAETQYF. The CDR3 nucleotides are TGTGCCAGCAGAGGGACAGGGGAGGCGGAGACCCAGTACTTC.

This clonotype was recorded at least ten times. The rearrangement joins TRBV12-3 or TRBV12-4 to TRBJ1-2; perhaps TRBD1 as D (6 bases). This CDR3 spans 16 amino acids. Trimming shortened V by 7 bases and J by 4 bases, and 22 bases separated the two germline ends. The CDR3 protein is CASTHHPTGTLYGYTF. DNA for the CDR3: TGTGCCAGCACCCACCACCCCACAGGGACCCTCTATGGCTACACCTTC.

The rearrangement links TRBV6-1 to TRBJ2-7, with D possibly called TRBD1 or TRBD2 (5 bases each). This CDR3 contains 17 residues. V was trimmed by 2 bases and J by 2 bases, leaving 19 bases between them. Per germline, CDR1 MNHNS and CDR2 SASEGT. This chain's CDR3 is CASSERYRTERAYEQYF. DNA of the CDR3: TGTGCCAGCAGTGAAAGGTACAGGACCGAGAGGGCCTACGAGCAGTACTTC.

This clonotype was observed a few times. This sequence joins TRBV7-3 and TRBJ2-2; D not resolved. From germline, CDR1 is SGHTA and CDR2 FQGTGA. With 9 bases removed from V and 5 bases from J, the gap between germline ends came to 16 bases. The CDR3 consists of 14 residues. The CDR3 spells CASSPAYGTGELFF. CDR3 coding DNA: TGTGCCAGTAGCCCCGCTTATGGTACCGGGGAGCTGTTTTTT.

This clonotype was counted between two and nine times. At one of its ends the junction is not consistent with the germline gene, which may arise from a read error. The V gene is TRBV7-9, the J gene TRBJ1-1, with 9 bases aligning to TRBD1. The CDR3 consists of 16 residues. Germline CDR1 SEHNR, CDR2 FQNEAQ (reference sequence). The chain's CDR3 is CAGSTSGQGSNTEAFF. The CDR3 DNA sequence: TGTGCCGGCAGCACAAGCGGACAGGGGTCGAACACTGAAGCTTTCTTT.

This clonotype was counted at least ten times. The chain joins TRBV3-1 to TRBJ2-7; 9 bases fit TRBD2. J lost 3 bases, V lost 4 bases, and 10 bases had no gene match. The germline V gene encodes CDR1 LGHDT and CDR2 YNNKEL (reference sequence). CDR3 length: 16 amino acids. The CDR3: CASSPGRGRVHYEQYF. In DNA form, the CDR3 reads TGTGCCAGCAGCCCCGGCCGCGGGAGGGTTCACTACGAGCAGTACTTC.

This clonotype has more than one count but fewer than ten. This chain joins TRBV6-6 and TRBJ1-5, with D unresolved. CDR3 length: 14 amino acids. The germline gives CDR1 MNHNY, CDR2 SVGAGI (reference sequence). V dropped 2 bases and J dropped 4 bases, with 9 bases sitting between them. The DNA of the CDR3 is TGTGCCAGCAGTTACACTGGACGGAATCAGCCCCAGCATTTT. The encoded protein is CASSYTGRNQPQHF.

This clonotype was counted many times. The DNA for the CDR3 is TGTGCCAGCAGCCAAGATCGGCAGTTCTACAATGAGCAGTTCTTC. Translation: CASSQDRQFYNEQFF. The chain carries TRBV3-1 and TRBJ2-1; unclear D gene. Looked up from germline, CDR1 is LGHDT and CDR2 is YNNKEL (reference sequence). Trimming removed 0 bases from V and 3 bases from J, with 9 bases in between. The CDR3 is 15 amino acids.

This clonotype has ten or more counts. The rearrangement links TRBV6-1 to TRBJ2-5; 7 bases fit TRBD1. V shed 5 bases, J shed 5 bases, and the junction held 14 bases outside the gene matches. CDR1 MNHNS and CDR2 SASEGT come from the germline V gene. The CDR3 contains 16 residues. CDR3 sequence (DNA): TGTGCCAGCAGTATTTACGACAGGGTCGGTTCGGAGACCCAGTACTTC. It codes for CASSIYDRVGSETQYF.

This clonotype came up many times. This CDR3 reads CASSGSTTEAFF. The CDR3 bases are TGTGCCAGCAGCGGGTCGACCACTGAAGCTTTCTTT. This chain links TRBV6-1 with TRBJ1-1; D is uncertain. Germline V gene data show CDR1 as MNHNS and CDR2 as SASEGT. The CDR3 covers 12 residues. V lost 6 bases to trimming and J lost 4 bases, with 9 bases between them.

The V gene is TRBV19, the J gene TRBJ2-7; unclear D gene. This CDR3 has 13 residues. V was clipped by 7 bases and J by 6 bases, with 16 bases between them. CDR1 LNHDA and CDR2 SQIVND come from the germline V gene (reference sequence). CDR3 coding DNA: TGTGCCAGTATTAACCCGGAGAGCCTCGAGCAGTACTTC. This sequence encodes CASINPESLEQYF.

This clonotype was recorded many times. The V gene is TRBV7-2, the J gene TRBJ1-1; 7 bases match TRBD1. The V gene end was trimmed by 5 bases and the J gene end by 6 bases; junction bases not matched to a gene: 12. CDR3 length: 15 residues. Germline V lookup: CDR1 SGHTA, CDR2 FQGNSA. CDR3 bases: TGTGCCAGCAGCGCACAACAGGGGAGTGACGCTGAAGCTTTCTTT. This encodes CASSAQQGSDAEAFF.

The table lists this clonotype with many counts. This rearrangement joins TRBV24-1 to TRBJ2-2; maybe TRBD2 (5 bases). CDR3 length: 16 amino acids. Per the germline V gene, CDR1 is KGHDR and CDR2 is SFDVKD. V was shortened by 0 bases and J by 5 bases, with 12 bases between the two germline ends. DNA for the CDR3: TGTGCCACCAGTGATTTGGTGGGGAGAGATACCGGGGAGCTGTTTTTT. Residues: CATSDLVGRDTGELFF.

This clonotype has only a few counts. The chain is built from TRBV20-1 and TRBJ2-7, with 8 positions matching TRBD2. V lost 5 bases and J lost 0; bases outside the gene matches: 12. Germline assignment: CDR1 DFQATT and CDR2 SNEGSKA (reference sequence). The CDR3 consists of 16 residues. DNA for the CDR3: TGCAGTGCTCCTTCTAGCGGGCACCTAAGCTCCTACGAGCAGTACTTC. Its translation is CSAPSSGHLSSYEQYF.

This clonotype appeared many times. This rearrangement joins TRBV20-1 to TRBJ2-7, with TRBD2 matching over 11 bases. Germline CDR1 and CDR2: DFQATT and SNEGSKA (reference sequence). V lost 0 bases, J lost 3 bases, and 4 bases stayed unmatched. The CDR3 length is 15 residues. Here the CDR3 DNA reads TGCAGTGCTAGAGATCTAGCGGGAGGCTACTACGAGCAGTACTTC. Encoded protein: CSARDLAGGYYEQYF.

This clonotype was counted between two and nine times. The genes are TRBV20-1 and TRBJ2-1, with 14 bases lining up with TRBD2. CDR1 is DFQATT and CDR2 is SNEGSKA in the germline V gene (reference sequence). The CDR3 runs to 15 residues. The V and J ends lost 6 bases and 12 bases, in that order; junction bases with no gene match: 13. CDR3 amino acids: CSARSGTSGRGGQFF. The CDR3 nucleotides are TGCAGTGCCAGGAGCGGGACTAGCGGGAGAGGAGGGCAGTTCTTC.

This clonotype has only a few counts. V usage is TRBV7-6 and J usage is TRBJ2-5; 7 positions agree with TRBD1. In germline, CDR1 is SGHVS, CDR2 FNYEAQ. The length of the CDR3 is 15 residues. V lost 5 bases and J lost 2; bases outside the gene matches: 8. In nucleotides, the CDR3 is TGTGCCAGCAGCCCCAGGACAGGACAGCAAGAGACCCAGTACTTC. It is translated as CASSPRTGQQETQYF.